Following are 10 T cell receptor beta chains from one sample sequenced in a study of OX40 agonist ivuxolimab in advanced cancers. Generated by immunoSEQ multiplex PCR, the TCRdb table keeps only in-frame clones and is missing some. The sample shows tens of thousands of clones, roughly 88% of them seen only once. This specimen was CD4+ or CD8+ T cells sorted from blood, taken in a trial of the OX40 agonist ivuxolimab. These receptors were collected from an adult with an advanced solid tumor such as melanoma, head and neck, liver or kidney cancer.

The chain links TRBV27 to TRBJ2-2; D is perhaps TRBD2 (5 bases). Deletions cut 6 bases from V and 1 base from J, with 15 bases between. Germline V gene data show CDR1 as MNHEY and CDR2 as SMNVEV (reference sequence). The CDR3 runs to 16 residues. This CDR3 is CASRPASGENTGELFF. CDR3 bases: TGTGCCAGCAGACCCGCTTCCGGGGAGAACACCGGGGAGCTGTTTTTT.

For the CDR3, the DNA is TGTGCCATCACGCCGGGACTCCAATACAATGAGCAGTTCTTC. It codes for CAITPGLQYNEQFF. The chain links TRBV10-3 to TRBJ2-1; D perhaps matches TRBD2 (6 bases). V was cut by 7 bases and J by 4 bases, with 14 bases left in between. CDR3 length equals 14 residues. Per the germline V gene, CDR1 is ENHRY and CDR2 is SYGVKD.

In DNA form, the CDR3 reads TGTGCCAGCAGCCCGCAACAGGGGAGCACTGAAGCTTTCTTT. Translation: CASSPQQGSTEAFF. The rearrangement uses TRBV5-5 and TRBJ1-1; TRBD1 matches at 7 bases. Unmatched junction bases numbered 7, after V lost 4 bases and J lost 4 bases. Germline CDR1 and CDR2: SGHKS and YYEKEE (reference sequence). The CDR3 is 14 amino acids.

This clone was counted between two and nine times. The rearrangement joins TRBV29-1 to TRBJ2-5, with D unresolved. Trimming removed 5 bases at V and 0 bases at J, with 1 base between. Germline V lookup: CDR1 SQVTM, CDR2 ANQGSEA. This CDR3 is built from 10 residues. The CDR3: CSVNQETQYF. The CDR3 DNA is TGCAGCGTTAACCAAGAGACCCAGTACTTC.

The chain has TRBV11-2 and TRBJ2-7, with 7 bases identical to TRBD1. With 5 bases clipped from V and 5 bases from J, the junction kept 15 bases outside the gene matches. The CDR3 covers 16 residues. Looked up from germline, CDR1 is SGHAT and CDR2 is FQNNGV. Here the CDR3 reads CASSLLPPGQSHEQYF. The CDR3 coding sequence is TGTGCCAGCAGCCTCCTCCCGCCGGGACAGAGCCACGAGCAGTACTTC.

CDR3 DNA: TGCGCCAGCAGCTCCCAGGGAAAAGGGGGAGAGACCCAGTACTTC. Residues: CASSSQGKGGETQYF. J is TRBJ2-5 and V is TRBV5-1; D might be TRBD1 (6 bases). The CDR3 runs to 15 residues. Trimming left V 3 bases short and J 4 bases short, with 16 bases between. Germline assignment: CDR1 SGHRS and CDR2 YFSETQ.

J is TRBJ2-4 and V is TRBV6-6; TRBD1 matches 10 bases. The ends lost 4 bases at V and 0 bases at J; junction bases unmatched: 3. The germline gives CDR1 MNHNY, CDR2 SVGAGI (reference sequence). The CDR3 is 16 residues long. In DNA form, the CDR3 reads TGTGCCAGCAGTTCAGGGACAGGGGAAGCCAAAAACATTCAGTACTTC. Protein: CASSSGTGEAKNIQYF.

The chain links TRBV6-5 to TRBJ2-1; D is perhaps TRBD1 (6 bases). Germline CDR1 reads MNHEY; CDR2 reads SVGAGI. The CDR3 is 14 amino acids. V lost 6 bases, J lost 0 bases, and 9 bases lay in between. The DNA of the CDR3 is TGTGCCAGCAGAGGACAGAGCTCCTACAATGAGCAGTTCTTC. It translates to CASRGQSSYNEQFF.

V gene TRBV5-5 combines with J gene TRBJ1-3; perhaps TRBD1 as D (6 bases). The V gene's germline CDR1 is SGHKS and CDR2 YYEKEE (reference sequence). This CDR3 comprises 17 residues. Between the trimmed V and J ends, which lost 6 bases and 2 bases, there was a span of 21 bases. CDR3 in DNA: TGTGCCAGCACCCCGGGGACAAGGGCGCGGGCTGGAAACACCATATATTTT. Its protein product is CASTPGTRARAGNTIYF.

The gene calls are TRBV19 and TRBJ1-5; the match to TRBD1 covers 7 bases. The CDR3 consists of 13 residues. Germline CDR1 and CDR2: LNHDA and SQIVND (reference sequence). Trimming at V came to 3 bases and at J to 8 bases, leaving 4 bases not matched to a gene. The CDR3 spells CASSMSGGEPQHF. The CDR3 DNA is TGTGCCAGTAGTATGTCAGGGGGAGAGCCCCAGCATTTT.